This is a list of T cell receptor beta chains from one sample in a study of beta chain features in type 1 diabetes. The table came from immunoSEQ multiplex PCR; TCRdb's copy has only in-frame clones and leaves some out. In the table there are 160,000 or so clones, 11% of which are singletons. Sample: central memory CD4+ T cells from blood. These receptors were taken from a man aged 18 to 30 in good health. CDR3s include the opening cysteine and the closing phenylalanine or tryptophan. Fields, in order: J gene, clone size, D gene, CDR3 length, V gene, CDR3 DNA, CDR3 protein. A D gene is named only where the DNA matches it firmly. Rows give clone size only sometimes, using once, few, many, or a class for an expanded clone.

TRBJ1-2	few	-	14	TRBV9	TGTGCCAGCAGCCAATCCGACAGAAACTATGGCTACACCTTC	CASSQSDRNYGYTF
TRBJ2-5	-	-	14	TRBV4-2	TGTGCCAGCAGCTTTGGGACATTACAAGAGACCCAGTACTTC	CASSFGTLQETQYF
TRBJ2-3	few	-	12	TRBV7-2	TGTGCCAGCAGTCCTCAGCAAGATACGCAGTATTTT	CASSPQQDTQYF
TRBJ1-2	-	-	11	TRBV7-9	TGTGCCAGCAGCCTGAAGGTGGGCTACACCTTC	CASSLKVGYTF
TRBJ2-7	few	-	13	TRBV27	TGTGCCAGCAGTCCCCGAGGGAGTTACGAGCAGTACTTC	CASSPRGSYEQYF
TRBJ2-4	-	-	15	TRBV6-5	TGTGCCAGCAGTTACTCGTTAGGAAACAAAAACATTCAGTACTTC	CASSYSLGNKNIQYF
TRBJ2-7	-	-	13	TRBV4-3	TGCGCCAGCAGCCAAGAGGGTCGAACCGAGCAGTACTTC	CASSQEGRTEQYF
TRBJ2-1	few	-	13	TRBV7-6	TGTGCCAGCACCCCACTGGGCAGTTATGAGCAGTTCTTC	CASTPLGSYEQFF
TRBJ2-5	-	TRBD1	15	TRBV7-8	TGTGCCAGCAGCTTCGTTGGACAGGGCGGAGAGACCCAGTACTTC	CASSFVGQGGETQYF
TRBJ2-7	few	TRBD1	15	TRBV9	TGTGCCAGCAGCGCTGGACCGGGACAGGGCTACGAGCAGTACTTC	CASSAGPGQGYEQYF
TRBJ1-5	-	-	16	TRBV4-1	TGCGCCAGCAGCCAAGATCGGGGAGGAAGGAATCAGCCCCAGCATTTT	CASSQDRGGRNQPQHF
TRBJ1-2	few	-	13	TRBV27	TGTGCCAGCAGTCCTCGACAGTATTATGGCTACACCTTC	CASSPRQYYGYTF
TRBJ2-3	-	TRBD1	15	TRBV7-9	TGTGCCAGCAGCCCGACAGGGGCGGGCACAGATACGCAGTATTTT	CASSPTGAGTDTQYF
TRBJ2-3	-	-	15	TRBV9	TGTGCCAGCAGCGTCGTGGGATCTAGCACAGATACGCAGTATTTT	CASSVVGSSTDTQYF
TRBJ2-7	-	TRBD1	14	TRBV9	TGTGCCAGCAGCGGGTCGACAGGGGAGGACGAGCAGTACTTC	CASSGSTGEDEQYF
TRBJ2-5	-	-	14	TRBV7-2	TGTGCCAGCAGCCCTAACGGGGGCCGAGAGACCCAGTACTTC	CASSPNGGRETQYF
TRBJ2-3	-	-	14	TRBV6-1	TGTGCCAGCACCCTAATCCAGGGGACAGATACGCAGTATTTT	CASTLIQGTDTQYF
TRBJ2-4	few	TRBD1	14	TRBV11-1	TGTGCCAGCAGCACTCTCGACAGGGAAAACATTCAGTACTTC	CASSTLDRENIQYF
TRBJ2-3	-	TRBD2	16	TRBV28	TGTGCCAGCAGGGTAGCGGGGCTCCATGGCACAGATACGCAGTATTTT	CASRVAGLHGTDTQYF
TRBJ2-7	-	-	13	TRBV5-1	TGCGCCAGCAGCTTGGAACGGTACGGCGAGCAGTACTTC	CASSLERYGEQYF
TRBJ2-1	many	TRBD2	15	TRBV6-1	TGTGCCAGCAGCCCCGGGACTAGCGGCTACAATGAGCAGTTCTTC	CASSPGTSGYNEQFF
TRBJ2-1	once	-	15	TRBV9	TGTGCCAGCAGCGTTCGACGTAGCTCCTACAATGAGCAGTTCTTC	CASSVRRSSYNEQFF
TRBJ2-5	few	-	14	TRBV4-1	TGCGCCAGCAGCCAAGGGGTACAGCAAGAGACCCAGTACTTC	CASSQGVQQETQYF
TRBJ1-2	many	-	15	TRBV6-5	TGTGCCAGCAGTTACTCAGGGACGGATGTAGGCGGCTACACCTTC	CASSYSGTDVGGYTF
TRBJ2-4	few	TRBD1	14	TRBV2	TGTGCCAGCAGTGCAGGACAGGGTGGGGACATTCAGTACTTC	CASSAGQGGDIQYF
TRBJ2-7	-	-	13	TRBV28	TGTGCCACCGGTGCGGGATTCCCTTACGAGCAGTACTTC	CATGAGFPYEQYF
TRBJ2-5	few	-	11	TRBV6-6	TGTGCCAGCAGGTCCCGGGTGAGCCAGTACTTC	CASRSRVSQYF
TRBJ2-3	-	-	15	TRBV4-3	TGCGCCAGCAGCCAAGATCGGGGGACCTCAGATACGCAGTATTTT	CASSQDRGTSDTQYF
TRBJ1-5	few	-	13	TRBV18	TGTGCCAGCTCACGGGACAACAATCAGCCCCAGCATTTT	CASSRDNNQPQHF
TRBJ1-5	few	-	16	TRBV28	TGTGCCAGCAGTTTATTAAGGGGACGGAGCAATCAGCCCCAGCATTTT	CASSLLRGRSNQPQHF
TRBJ2-1	few	TRBD1	13	TRBV11-1	TGTGCCAGCAGCTTCGCCACAGGGGGCGAGCAGTTCTTC	CASSFATGGEQFF
TRBJ2-1	-	TRBD2	15	TRBV14	TGTGCCAGCAGCCCAGGGCGGGGGGCTAGGAATGAGCAGTTCTTC	CASSPGRGARNEQFF
TRBJ2-3	few	TRBD2	15	TRBV9	TGTGCCAGCTCTCTTGCGGGAGGGCCGTGGGATACGCAGTATTTT	CASSLAGGPWDTQYF
TRBJ1-2	-	TRBD1	14	TRBV5-4	TGTGCCAGCAGCATCAACAGGGGGTCCTATGGCTACACCTTC	CASSINRGSYGYTF
TRBJ2-7	-	TRBD1	15	TRBV6-6	TGTGCCAGCAGCCCCCGACAGGGGGGAAGCTACGAGCAGTACTTC	CASSPRQGGSYEQYF
TRBJ2-3	-	-	11	TRBV10-3	TGTGCCATCAGTGAAACAGATACGCAGTATTTT	CAISETDTQYF
TRBJ2-3	few	-	16	TRBV7-7	TGTGCTAGCAGCGCATCGAAGACGCTGGGAACAGATACGCAGTATTTT	CASSASKTLGTDTQYF
TRBJ2-1	-	TRBD1	15	TRBV7-2	TGTGCCAGCAGCACTAGACAGGGGTCCTACAATGAGCAGTTCTTC	CASSTRQGSYNEQFF
TRBJ1-5	few	-	13	TRBV18	TGTGCCAGCTCACCCGGGCAGAATCAGCCCCAGCATTTT	CASSPGQNQPQHF
TRBJ1-5	-	-	15	TRBV9	TGTGCCAGCAGCGAGGGGCTCCTTAGCAATCAGCCCCAGCATTTT	CASSEGLLSNQPQHF
TRBJ1-5	many	-	15	TRBV7-2	TGTGCCAGCACCACCCTGGGGGGGCCGGGTCAGCCCCAGCATTTT	CASTTLGGPGQPQHF
TRBJ2-1	-	-	10	TRBV20-1	TGCAGGGCGAGGGGGGCTGAGCAGTTCTTC	CRARGAEQFF
TRBJ1-1	-	-	15	TRBV27	TGTGCCAGCAGTCCTCGGGCAACGACAGGCACTGAAGCTTTCTTT	CASSPRATTGTEAFF
TRBJ2-7	-	-	14	TRBV9	TGTGCCAGCAGCGTAGGAAATGGTCCCTACGAGCAGTACTTC	CASSVGNGPYEQYF
TRBJ2-1	-	-	15	TRBV7-2	TGTGCCAGCAGCTACGAGCCGAGCTCCTACAATGAGCAGTTCTTC	CASSYEPSSYNEQFF
TRBJ2-7	-	-	12	TRBV7-9	TGTGCCAGCAGCCCAACGGTTCCCGAGCAGTACTTC	CASSPTVPEQYF
TRBJ2-1	few	TRBD2	15	TRBV11-3	TGTGCCAGCAGCCCACGGGGGGGCAAGAACAATGAGCAGTTCTTC	CASSPRGGKNNEQFF
TRBJ2-7	few	TRBD1	15	TRBV9	TGTGCCAGCAGCGTATCAGGGACAGGGCCCTACGAGCAGTACTTC	CASSVSGTGPYEQYF
TRBJ2-1	-	-	11	TRBV7-9	TGTGCCAGCACCCAGGACAATGAGCAGTTCTTC	CASTQDNEQFF
TRBJ2-7	many	-	14	TRBV28	TGTGCCAGCAGTTACCCCCCCAGGGGTTACGAGCAGTACTTC	CASSYPPRGYEQYF
TRBJ2-3	few	-	16	TRBV11-3	TGTGCCAGCAGCTTAGATACTCGGGGATGGTCAGATACGCAGTATTTT	CASSLDTRGWSDTQYF
TRBJ2-3	few	-	15	TRBV5-1	TGCGCCAGCAGCTTAGAGGGCGCGAGCACAGATACGCAGTATTTT	CASSLEGASTDTQYF
TRBJ2-5	few	TRBD2	13	TRBV5-1	TGCGCCAGCAGCTTTCAAGCGGGGGAGACCCAGTACTTC	CASSFQAGETQYF
TRBJ2-7	many	-	12	TRBV7-6	TGTGCCAGCAGCCACAACGAATACGAGCAGTACTTC	CASSHNEYEQYF